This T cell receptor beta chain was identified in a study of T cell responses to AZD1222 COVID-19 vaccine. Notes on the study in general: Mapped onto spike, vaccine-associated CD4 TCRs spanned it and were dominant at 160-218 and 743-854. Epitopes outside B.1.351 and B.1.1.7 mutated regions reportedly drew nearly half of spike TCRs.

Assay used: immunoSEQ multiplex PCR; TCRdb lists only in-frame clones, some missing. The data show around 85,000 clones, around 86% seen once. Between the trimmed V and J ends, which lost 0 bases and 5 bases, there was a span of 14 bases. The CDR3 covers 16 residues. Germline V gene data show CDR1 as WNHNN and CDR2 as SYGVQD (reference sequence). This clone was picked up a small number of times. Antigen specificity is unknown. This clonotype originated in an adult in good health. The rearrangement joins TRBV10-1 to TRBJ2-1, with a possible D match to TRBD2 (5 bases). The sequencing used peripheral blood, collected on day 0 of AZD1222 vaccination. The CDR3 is CASSESGLPGDNEQFF. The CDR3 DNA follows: TGCGCCAGCAGTGAGTCCGGACTTCCCGGGGACAATGAGCAGTTCTTC.